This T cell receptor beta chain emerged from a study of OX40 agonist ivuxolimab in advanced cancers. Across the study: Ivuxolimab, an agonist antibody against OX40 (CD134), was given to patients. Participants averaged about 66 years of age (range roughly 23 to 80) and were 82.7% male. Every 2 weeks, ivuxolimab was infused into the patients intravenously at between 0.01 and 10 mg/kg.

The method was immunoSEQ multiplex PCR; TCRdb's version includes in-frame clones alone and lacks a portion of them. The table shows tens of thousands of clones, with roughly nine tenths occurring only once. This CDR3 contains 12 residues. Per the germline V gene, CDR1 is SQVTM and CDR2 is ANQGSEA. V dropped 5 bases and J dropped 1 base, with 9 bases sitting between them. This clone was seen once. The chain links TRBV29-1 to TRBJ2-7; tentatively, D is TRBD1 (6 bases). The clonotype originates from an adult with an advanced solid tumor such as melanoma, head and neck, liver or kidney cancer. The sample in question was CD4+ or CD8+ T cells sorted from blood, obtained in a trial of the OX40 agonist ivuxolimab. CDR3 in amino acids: CSVRTVSYEQYF. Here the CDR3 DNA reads TGCAGCGTTCGGACAGTTTCCTACGAGCAGTACTTC.